Each of the 20 T cell receptor beta chains below was sequenced from the same sample in a study of blood T cells in healthy people across ages. For the second PCR, which ran for 7 to 11 cycles, a sample-barcoded 5' primer and a J-beta primer mix were used. TCRdb re-called the 5' RACE reads through MiXCR, storing one row per CDR3 protein. The profile covers 700,000 to 950,000 distinct CDR3 sequences, with 43% appearing a single time and 20% to 25% taken by the ten largest. Sequencing used blood. These receptors came from a woman in her sixties in good health.

This chain connects TRBV5-1 to TRBJ2-2, with a possible D match to TRBD2 (6 bases). V lost 1 base and J lost 0, with 13 bases in between. The CDR3 runs 17 residues. The V gene's germline CDR1 is SGHRS and CDR2 YFSETQ. CDR3: CASSLSRGEANTGELFF. In DNA, the CDR3 is TGCGCCAGCAGCTTGTCGAGAGGGGAGGCGAACACCGGGGAGCTGTTTTTT.

The genes are TRBV5-1 and TRBJ1-5; D not resolved. V lost 0 bases and J 5 bases, leaving 6 bases between the germline ends. This CDR3 spans 13 amino acids. Germline CDR1 SGHRS, CDR2 YFSETQ. The chain's CDR3 is CASSLASDQPQHF. CDR3 coding DNA: TGCGCCAGCAGCTTGGCCTCTGATCAGCCCCAGCATTTT.

The gene calls are TRBV9 and TRBJ2-4, with D uncertain. The V gene's germline CDR1 is SGDLS and CDR2 YYNGEE. The germline V and J ends were trimmed by 0 bases and 5 bases, with 6 bases remaining between them. The CDR3 sequence is 13 residues long. The CDR3 spells CASSVGGENIQYF. CDR3 coding DNA: TGTGCCAGCAGCGTAGGTGGCGAAAACATTCAGTACTTC.

With regard to this clonotype: One end of the junction is discordant with germline, which a read error may explain. The rearrangement links TRBV5-1 to TRBJ1-4; no reliable D call. CDR1 and CDR2 from the germline V gene are SGHRS and YFSETQ. This CDR3 is built from 16 residues. CDR3 residues: CASSLGGKSGNEKPFF. CDR3 coding DNA: TGCGCCAGCAGCTTGGGAGGGAAGTCGGGTAATGAAAAACCGTTTTTT. Full variable domain (rest looked up from reference TRBV5-1 and TRBJ1-4): KAGVTQTPRYLIKTRGQQVTLSCSPISGHRSVSWYQQTPGQGLQFLFEYFSETQRNKGNFPGRFSGRQFSNSRSEMNVSTLELGDSALYLCASSLGGKSGNEKPFFGSGTQLSVL.

To note about this clonotype: The germline gene is not matched at one end of the junction; a read error may be the cause. J is TRBJ2-7 and V is TRBV7-9; D is unclear. This CDR3 contains 15 residues. Germline CDR1 and CDR2: SEHNR and FQNEAQ (reference sequence). The CDR3 protein is CASSQRAMASCEQYF. In DNA form, the CDR3 reads TGTGCCAGCAGCCAACGGGCGATGGCGTCCTGCGAGCAGTACTTC.

This clonotype was recorded at least ten times. The CDR3 sequence is CASSPRVSGTEAFF. The CDR3, as DNA: TGTGCCAGCAGCCCACGAGTTTCGGGCACTGAAGCTTTCTTT. The chain combines TRBV12-3 or TRBV12-4 with TRBJ1-1; no definite D call. CDR3 length equals 14 residues. V gave up 6 bases and J gave up 4 bases, with 15 bases separating them.

The genes are TRBV20-1 and TRBJ2-1, with 10 bases aligning to TRBD2. The CDR3 is 15 residues long. The germline V gene encodes CDR1 DFQATT and CDR2 SNEGSKA (reference sequence). The junction had 8 bases not matched to a gene; V was cut back by 0 bases and J by 9 bases. DNA of the CDR3: TGCAGTGCTAGAGATTTACTAGCGGGGACCAGTGAGCAGTTCTTC. Translated: CSARDLLAGTSEQFF.

This chain connects TRBV28 to TRBJ2-5; TRBD2 matches at 14 bases. Germline CDR1 is MDHEN and CDR2 is SYDVKM. This CDR3 contains 17 residues. Trimming took 2 bases from V and 4 from J; bases not matched to a gene: 6. In nucleotides, the CDR3 is TGTGCCAGCAGTTTACTGACTAGCGGGAGGGGGCTAGAGACCCAGTACTTC. Translated, it gives CASSLLTSGRGLETQYF.

This clonotype was counted only a few times. This sequence joins TRBV5-1 and TRBJ1-4; a weak D match, TRBD1 (5 bases). V was clipped by 0 bases and J by 4 bases, with 16 bases between them. CDR1 is SGHRS and CDR2 is YFSETQ in the germline V gene. The CDR3 length is 17 residues. CDR3 loop: CASSLENGASSNEKLFF. The CDR3 DNA is TGCGCCAGCAGCTTGGAAAACGGGGCGTCAAGTAATGAAAAACTGTTTTTT. Variable domain in full (rest from reference TRBV5-1 and TRBJ1-4): KAGVTQTPRYLIKTRGQQVTLSCSPISGHRSVSWYQQTPGQGLQFLFEYFSETQRNKGNFPGRFSGRQFSNSRSEMNVSTLELGDSALYLCASSLENGASSNEKLFFGSGTQLSVL.

The table lists this clonotype with a count of one. The V and J genes are TRBV6-2 or TRBV6-3 and TRBJ1-5; 9 bases fit TRBD1. V was pared by 7 bases and J by 7 bases, with 14 bases of the junction left unmatched. The CDR3 is 16 residues long. CDR1 is MNHEY and CDR2 is SVGEGT in the germline V gene. CDR3 sequence reads: CASTTTRPGQGQPQHF. In DNA form, the CDR3 reads TGTGCCAGCACCACAACACGACCGGGACAGGGCCAGCCCCAGCATTTT.

This sequence joins TRBV9 and TRBJ2-5; tentatively, D is TRBD2 (5 bases). The J call is uncertain, as TRBJ2-4 better fits the DNA end. The length of the CDR3 is 13 residues. CDR1 is SGDLS, CDR2 YYNGEE, per germline. This chain's CDR3 is CASSEGEGNIQYF. For the CDR3, the DNA is TGTGCCAGCAGCGAGGGAGAGGGAAACATTCAGTACTTC.

The chain has TRBV21-1 and TRBJ2-7; TRBD1 reflects the table's D call only, with no check against the DNA. The end of the DNA aligns better with TRBJ2-5, so the J call may be wrong. TRBV21-1 is reported as a pseudogene. The CDR3 length is 16 residues. DNA of the CDR3: TGTGCCAGCAGCAAAGAGTGGAAAGGGAACGAGGAGACCCAGTACTTC. It is translated as CASSKEWKGNEETQYF.

This clonotype was observed a handful of times. The chain has TRBV7-2 and TRBJ2-1, with 8 bases identical to TRBD2. CDR3 size: 15 residues. Germline V lookup: CDR1 SGHTA, CDR2 FQGNSA. The junction had 8 bases not matched to a gene; V was cut back by 5 bases and J by 5 bases. For the CDR3, the DNA is TGTGCCAGCAGCCTCGACGGGACTAGGAACAATGAGCAGTTCTTC. Its protein is CASSLDGTRNNEQFF.

This clonotype has a single count. The chain carries TRBV7-9 and TRBJ1-1; D call uncertain. CDR3 length: 12 amino acids. Germline V gene sequence: CDR1 SEHNR, CDR2 FQNEAQ (reference sequence). With 5 bases removed from V and 9 bases from J, the gap between germline ends came to 13 bases. CDR3 residues: CASSHGSTQAFF. The CDR3 nucleotides read TGTGCCAGCAGCCATGGCAGTACCCAAGCTTTCTTT.

On this clonotype itself: One end of the junction varies from germline; a read error may be responsible. This chain links TRBV9 with TRBJ2-5, with 7 bases that match TRBD2. The germline V gene encodes CDR1 SGDLS and CDR2 YYNGEE. The CDR3 is 15 amino acids. The CDR3 sequence is CASTLWGGNQEAQYF. Here the CDR3 DNA reads TGTGCCAGCACCCTCTGGGGGGGTAACCAAGAGGCCCAGTACTTC.

V usage is TRBV7-9 and J usage is TRBJ2-1; possible D gene TRBD1, 6 bases. This CDR3 region has 12 residues. V was trimmed by 7 bases and J by 6 bases, leaving 10 bases between them. Germline loops: CDR1 SEHNR, CDR2 FQNEAQ (reference sequence). The CDR3 DNA follows: TGTGCCAGCAACACAGGGCTCAATGAGCAGTTCTTC. Protein product: CASNTGLNEQFF.

The rearrangement links TRBV7-2 to TRBJ1-4; a possible D gene is TRBD1 (6 bases). This CDR3 contains 14 residues. The germline V gene encodes CDR1 SGHTA and CDR2 FQGNSA. Trimming removed 5 bases at V and 13 bases at J, with 20 bases between. In DNA form, the CDR3 reads TGTGCCAGCAGCCAGGGGCTGACTAATGAAGGACTGTTTTTT. Translated, it gives CASSQGLTNEGLFF.

The gene calls are TRBV14 and TRBJ2-7; the D is unclear. Trimming cost V 4 bases and J 0 bases, with 7 bases left between them. CDR3 length equals 13 residues. Germline loops: CDR1 SGHDN, CDR2 FVKESK. The CDR3, as DNA: TGTGCCAGCAGCCGACCGGCCTCCTACGAGCAGTACTTC. It yields the protein CASSRPASYEQYF.

Ten or more counts support this clonotype. The CDR3 here is CSVERSGFYQETQYF. CDR3 DNA sequence: TGCAGCGTTGAGCGGTCGGGTTTCTACCAAGAGACCCAGTACTTC. The gene calls are TRBV29-1 and TRBJ2-5, with D hard to call. The CDR3 is made up of 15 amino acids. The germline CDR1 and CDR2 sequences are SQVTM and ANQGSEA. Trimming stripped 3 bases from V and 0 bases from J, with 14 bases between.

This clonotype was counted between two and nine times. The rearrangement joins TRBV4-1 to TRBJ2-7; TRBD2 aligns across 13 bases. Trimming cost V 6 bases and J 1 base; bases outside gene matches: 6. CDR3 length: 16 residues. Germline CDR1 reads MGHRA; CDR2 reads YSYEKL. The CDR3 nucleotides are TGCGCCAGCAGTTATGGGACTAGCGGGGATTCCTACGAGCAGTACTTC. Protein product: CASSYGTSGDSYEQYF.